Presented here are 14 T cell receptor beta chains from one specimen sequenced in a study of blood T cell repertoires in COVID-19. TCRdb's copy holds only in-frame clones and misses some; the assay was immunoSEQ multiplex PCR. The data contain roughly 220,000 clones, roughly 80% of them singletons. The specimen sequenced was PBMCs or T cells enriched from blood (not recorded which). These receptors were collected from a woman between 40 and 55 years old with acute COVID-19.

The V call is TRBV24-1, the J call TRBJ1-6; D is unclear. Germline CDR1 KGHDR, CDR2 SFDVKD. The V gene lost 4 bases and the J gene lost 10 bases, with 7 bases spanning the gap. This CDR3 spans 12 amino acids. The CDR3 reads CATSEPGSPLHF. The CDR3 DNA sequence: TGTGCCACCAGTGAACCGGGGTCACCCCTCCACTTT.

The V gene is TRBV27, the J gene TRBJ2-7; 8 nucleotides align to TRBD2. CDR1 MNHEY and CDR2 SMNVEV come from the germline V gene (reference sequence). Trimming cost V 6 bases and J 4 bases; bases outside gene matches: 11. This CDR3 is built from 15 residues. CDR3 sequence reads: CASRLQAGGLYEQYF. In DNA form, the CDR3 reads TGTGCCAGCAGGTTGCAGGCGGGGGGCTTATACGAGCAGTACTTC.

The chain couples TRBV28 to TRBJ2-7; D might be TRBD1 (6 bases). Trimming took off 7 bases at V and 4 bases at J, with 14 bases between the two ends. Germline V lookup: CDR1 MDHEN, CDR2 SYDVKM. This CDR3 is built from 13 residues. The CDR3 bases are TGTGCCAGCACCACAGGGAATGCGTACGAGCAGTACTTC. Translation: CASTTGNAYEQYF.

The V call is TRBV11-2, the J call TRBJ2-7, with D perhaps matching TRBD1 (6 bases). The germline CDR1 and CDR2 sequences are SGHAT and FQNNGV. V lost 4 bases, J lost 3 bases, and 16 bases lay in between. This CDR3 has 15 residues. The CDR3 spells CASSSPLQGLYEQYF. CDR3 in DNA: TGTGCCAGCAGCTCCCCCCTGCAGGGGCTCTACGAGCAGTACTTC.

J is TRBJ2-2 and V is TRBV6-2 or TRBV6-3; perhaps TRBD1 as D (5 bases). Trimming took off 0 bases at V and 2 bases at J, with 13 bases between the two ends. The V gene's germline CDR1 is MNHEY and CDR2 SVGEGT. This CDR3 region has 17 residues. CDR3 loop: CASSYSSRAPNTGELFF. The DNA for the CDR3 is TGTGCCAGCAGTTACTCTTCCAGGGCCCCTAACACCGGGGAGCTGTTTTTT.

V usage is TRBV30 and J usage is TRBJ1-1; D gene ambiguous. This CDR3 contains 13 residues. Trimming removed 2 bases at V and 8 bases at J, with 15 bases between. CDR1 GTSNPN and CDR2 SVGIG come from the germline V gene (reference sequence). As DNA, the CDR3 is TGTGCCTGGAGTCCTCAGCCCAGGCAGGAAGCTTTCTTT. Its protein is CAWSPQPRQEAFF.

This rearrangement joins TRBV2 to TRBJ2-1; TRBD2 agrees at 7 bases. In germline, CDR1 is SNHLY, CDR2 FYNNEI. Trimming at V came to 7 bases and at J to 7 bases, leaving 16 bases not matched to a gene. CDR3 length: 16 residues. The CDR3 region is CASTFQVGGRRNEQFF. The CDR3 nucleotides read TGTGCCAGCACCTTCCAAGTGGGCGGGAGAAGGAATGAGCAGTTCTTC.

Only one count was recorded for this clone. This clone may be a read error of a much larger clone one base away. The V and J genes are TRBV6-5 and TRBJ1-5, with a tentative D call TRBD1 (5 bases). The CDR3 has 14 residues. Deletions cut 2 bases from V and 4 bases from J, with 9 bases between. Germline loops: CDR1 MNHEY, CDR2 SVGAGI. CDR3 sequence (DNA): TGTGCCAGCAGTTACGGGGCAGGGAATCAGCCCCAGCATTTT. It specifies CASSYGAGNQPQHF.

The gene calls are TRBV18 and TRBJ1-2; TRBD1 agrees at 7 bases. The CDR3 spans 16 residues. CDR1 is KGHSH, CDR2 LQKENI, per germline. Losses at the gene ends were 3 bases for V and 3 bases for J; bases not matched to a gene: 10. Written as DNA, the CDR3 is TGTGCCAGCTCACCGAGGGCAGGGGGTATTGACTATGGCTACACCTTC. This encodes CASSPRAGGIDYGYTF.

A note on this clone: Other DNA sequences in this sample translate to the same CDR3. The chain recombines TRBV5-6 with TRBJ2-1; TRBD2 aligns across 11 bases. Germline-derived CDR1 and CDR2 are SGHDT and YYEEEE. Unmatched junction bases numbered 6, after V lost 0 bases and J lost 7 bases. CDR3 length equals 16 residues. The CDR3 reads CASSLVAGGPSNEQFF. The DNA for the CDR3 is TGTGCCAGCAGCTTGGTAGCGGGAGGGCCCTCGAATGAGCAGTTCTTC.

The gene calls are TRBV27 and TRBJ2-7; D unresolved. Germline V gene data show CDR1 as MNHEY and CDR2 as SMNVEV (reference sequence). Deletions cut 6 bases from V and 3 bases from J, with 9 bases between. The CDR3 is made up of 12 amino acids. The CDR3 nucleotides are TGTGCCAGCAGCCCCCCAGGCTACGAGCAGTACTTC. It is translated as CASSPPGYEQYF.

The CDR3 here is CATTRGPNTEAFF. The CDR3 DNA reads as TGTGCCACCACACGAGGCCCGAACACTGAAGCTTTCTTT. The chain is built from TRBV24-1 and TRBJ1-1; D not certain. From germline, CDR1 is KGHDR and CDR2 SFDVKD. Deletions cut 8 bases from V and 1 base from J, with 10 bases between. The CDR3 sequence is 13 residues long.

The chain combines TRBV23-1 with TRBJ1-2; no reliable D call. TRBV23-1 counts as an open reading frame of uncertain function. The CDR3 extends over 13 amino acids. Trimming took 0 bases from V and 6 from J, leaving 8 bases between them. The CDR3 loop is CASSQSGEDGYTF. CDR3 bases: TGCGCCAGCAGTCAATCCGGAGAAGATGGCTACACCTTC.

CDR3 sequence: CASRNPGQGYEQYF. The CDR3 DNA reads as TGTGCCAGTAGGAATCCGGGACAGGGGTACGAGCAGTACTTC. This chain links TRBV19 with TRBJ2-7; 10 bases fit TRBD1. The V and J ends lost 6 bases and 4 bases, in that order; junction bases with no gene match: 6. The germline gives CDR1 LNHDA, CDR2 SQIVND (reference sequence). The CDR3 loop spans 14 amino acids.